Following are 18 T cell receptor beta chains from one sample sequenced in a study of T cell repertoires in cytomegalovirus infection. TCRdb re-called the reads through MiXCR, storing one row per CDR3 protein. The repertoire has around 270,000 distinct CDR3 sequences, approximately 8.3% of them found once; the top ten carry about 16%. The sample comprised PBMCs. The source is a human donor in good health (CMV status not recorded). Some clones in this sample may be carry-over from other donors' samples.

At least ten counts were recorded for this clonotype. The V gene is TRBV14, the J gene TRBJ2-6; D is undetermined. Germline V gene data show CDR1 as SGHDN and CDR2 as FVKESK. Between the trimmed V and J ends, which lost 2 bases and 1 base, there was a span of 0 bases. The CDR3 totals 13 residues. The CDR3 DNA follows: TGTGCCAGCAGCCAATCTGGGGCCAACGTCCTGACTTTC. This encodes CASSQSGANVLTF.

This clonotype has ten or more counts. The chain has TRBV20-1 and TRBJ2-3, with 8 bases fitting TRBD1. Germline lookup yields CDR1 DFQATT and CDR2 SNEGSKA (reference sequence). The V gene end was trimmed by 5 bases and the J gene end by 3 bases; junction bases not matched to a gene: 13. The CDR3 spans 16 residues. The CDR3 loop reads CSAPRRRQGPTDTQYF. Written as DNA, the CDR3 is TGCAGTGCTCCACGCCGGAGACAGGGGCCTACAGATACGCAGTATTTT.

The rearrangement joins TRBV2 to TRBJ1-6, with 11 bases lining up with TRBD1. This CDR3 is built from 15 residues. The V gene's germline CDR1 is SNHLY and CDR2 FYNNEI. Germline trimming cut 6 bases from V and 7 bases from J; bases unmatched to any gene: 5. The CDR3 loop reads CASRGGQGANSPLHF. The CDR3 nucleotides are TGTGCCAGCAGAGGCGGACAGGGGGCGAATTCACCCCTCCACTTT.

This clonotype was seen at least ten times. The chain carries TRBV6-6 and TRBJ1-6; TRBD1 matches 11 bases. J lost 9 bases, V lost 2 bases, and 0 bases had no gene match. From germline, CDR1 is MNHNY and CDR2 SVGAGI (reference sequence). This CDR3 is 14 amino acids long. The CDR3 here is CASSYGTGGSPLHF. The CDR3 DNA reads TGTGCCAGCAGTTACGGGACAGGGGGTTCACCCCTCCACTTT.

This clonotype was counted ten times or more. The chain links TRBV5-3 to TRBJ1-6; TRBD1 agrees at 9 bases. TRBV5-3 is classed as an ORF, of uncertain function. Trimming cost V 8 bases and J 7 bases; bases outside gene matches: 10. This CDR3 has 15 residues. CDR3 DNA sequence: TGTGCCAGCAGCCCGACGGGGACAGGGAATTCACCCCTCCACTTT. It encodes CASSPTGTGNSPLHF.

This clonotype was detected many times. The rearrangement links TRBV7-2 to TRBJ2-7, with 7 bases aligning to TRBD2. CDR3 length: 15 amino acids. Germline V gene sequence: CDR1 SGHTA, CDR2 FQGNSA. With V trimmed by 6 bases and J by 3 bases, 11 bases remained unmatched. In nucleotides, the CDR3 is TGTGCCAGCAGTCCGACAACTAGCGCCGGCTACGAGCAGTACTTC. It codes for CASSPTTSAGYEQYF.

This clonotype was seen only a few times. This rearrangement joins TRBV6-1 to TRBJ2-3, with TRBD1 matching 7 bases. The CDR3 runs 15 residues. Germline V CDR1 and CDR2: MNHNS, SASEGT. J was trimmed by 4 bases and V by 6 bases; bases with no gene match: 10. The CDR3 DNA follows: TGTGCCAGCAGGACGACAGGGATCCCGCCAGATACGCAGTATTTT. This encodes CASRTTGIPPDTQYF.

The genes are TRBV12-3 or TRBV12-4 and TRBJ1-5, with D perhaps TRBD1 (5 bases). V lost 3 bases, J lost 5 bases, and 17 bases lay in between. The CDR3 spans 16 residues. The CDR3 reads CASSFSGTRADQPQHF. The DNA of the CDR3 is TGTGCCAGCAGTTTTTCCGGGACCAGAGCCGATCAGCCCCAGCATTTT.

This clonotype was counted at least ten times. The genes are TRBV7-2 and TRBJ2-2; 12 nucleotides align to TRBD2. Germline V gives CDR1 SGHTA, CDR2 FQGNSA. V trimming: 6 bases; J trimming: 4 bases; junction bases outside the gene matches: 6. This CDR3 has 16 residues. Written as DNA, the CDR3 is TGTGCCAGCAGGCCCCTAGCGGGGGGGCCCACCGGGGAGCTGTTTTTT. As protein: CASRPLAGGPTGELFF.

This chain connects TRBV7-2 to TRBJ2-2; D is ambiguous. CDR1 is SGHTA and CDR2 is FQGNSA in the germline V gene. With 0 bases removed from V and 5 bases from J, the gap between germline ends came to 7 bases. The CDR3 is 14 residues long. CDR3 DNA: TGTGCCAGCAGCTTAGCATCGAGGACCGGGGAGCTGTTTTTT. Its protein is CASSLASRTGELFF.

This clonotype was seen repeatedly, ten times or more. The V gene is TRBV5-5, the J gene TRBJ2-2, with D possibly TRBD1 on 5 matching bases. This CDR3 contains 14 residues. CDR1 is SGHKS, CDR2 YYEKEE, per germline (reference sequence). V was trimmed by 2 bases and J by 5 bases, leaving 10 bases between them. As DNA, the CDR3 is TGTGCCAGCAGCTTAACAGGCTCAACCGGGGAGCTGTTTTTT. Translating gives CASSLTGSTGELFF.

This clonotype was observed a handful of times. The gene calls are TRBV7-2 and TRBJ1-3; D is perhaps TRBD1 (6 bases). CDR1 is SGHTA, CDR2 FQGNSA, per germline. The CDR3 runs to 19 residues. Trimming shortened V by 5 bases and J by 4 bases, and 27 bases separated the two germline ends. The DNA for the CDR3 is TGTGCCAGCAGCCTCCAAACTCCCATCGTAGGGGGGCGGGGAAACACCATATATTTT. It specifies CASSLQTPIVGGRGNTIYF.

This clonotype appeared a few times. A read error may be the cause here, since a much bigger clone is one base away. The rearrangement uses TRBV7-9 and TRBJ1-1; tentative D call: TRBD1 (5 bases). The V gene's germline CDR1 is SEHNR and CDR2 FQNEAQ (reference sequence). The CDR3 is 14 residues long. This CDR3 is CASNLAGQGTEAFF. The CDR3 nucleotides read TGTGCCAGCAACTTAGCGGGTCAGGGCACTGAAGCTTTCTTT.

This clonotype was recorded many times. V gene TRBV19 combines with J gene TRBJ2-3, with a weak D call TRBD1 (6 bases). V lost 4 bases, J lost 0 bases, and 8 bases lay in between. This CDR3 region has 14 residues. Germline V gene lookup returns CDR1 LNHDA and CDR2 SQIVND (reference sequence). CDR3 region: CASSTGDSTDTQYF. CDR3 coding DNA: TGTGCCAGTAGTACAGGGGACAGCACAGATACGCAGTATTTT.

This chain joins TRBV12-3 or TRBV12-4 and TRBJ2-7, with 7 bases lining up with TRBD2. The CDR3 covers 15 residues. The V segment lost 5 bases and the J segment 0 bases; nucleotides outside the gene matches: 7. CDR3 region: CASSPSRGSSYEQYF. CDR3 in DNA: TGTGCCAGCAGTCCCTCGCGGGGGAGCTCCTACGAGCAGTACTTC.

This clonotype was seen ten or more times. V is TRBV7-2 and J is TRBJ1-6; D not resolved. Germline lookup yields CDR1 SGHTA and CDR2 FQGNSA. The CDR3 loop spans 15 amino acids. The germline V and J ends were trimmed by 1 base and 3 bases, with 7 bases remaining between them. The CDR3 region is CASSLEGDYNSPLHF. The CDR3 DNA follows: TGTGCCAGCAGCTTAGAGGGCGACTATAATTCACCCCTCCACTTT.

This clonotype was counted ten times or more. V and J are TRBV7-2 and TRBJ1-6, with D possibly TRBD1 on 6 matching bases. This CDR3 spans 15 amino acids. With 5 bases removed from V and 6 bases from J, the gap between germline ends came to 14 bases. Germline assignment: CDR1 SGHTA and CDR2 FQGNSA. CDR3 in DNA: TGTGCCAGCAGCGCGGCACAGGGAATTAATTCACCCCTCCACTTT. Residues: CASSAAQGINSPLHF. The complete variable domain, with remaining parts taken from reference TRBV7-2 and TRBJ1-6, reads GAGVSQSPSNKVTEKGKDVELRCDPISGHTALYWYRQSLGQGLEFLIYFQGNSAPDKSGLPSDRFSAERTGGSVSTLTIQRTQQEDSAVYLCASSAAQGINSPLHFGNGTRLTVT.

This clonotype has ten or more counts. This chain connects TRBV7-2 to TRBJ2-7; possibly TRBD1 for D (5 bases). The V and J ends lost 2 bases and 0 bases respectively, with 11 bases between them. The V gene's germline CDR1 is SGHTA and CDR2 FQGNSA. This CDR3 is built from 15 residues. CDR3 DNA: TGTGCCAGCAGCTTATTGGGGCAGGACTCCTACGAGCAGTACTTC. Amino acids: CASSLLGQDSYEQYF. The entire variable domain, with the rest obtained from reference TRBV7-2 and TRBJ2-7, is as follows: GAGVSQSPSNKVTEKGKDVELRCDPISGHTALYWYRQSLGQGLEFLIYFQGNSAPDKSGLPSDRFSAERTGGSVSTLTIQRTQQEDSAVYLCASSLLGQDSYEQYFGPGTRLTVT.